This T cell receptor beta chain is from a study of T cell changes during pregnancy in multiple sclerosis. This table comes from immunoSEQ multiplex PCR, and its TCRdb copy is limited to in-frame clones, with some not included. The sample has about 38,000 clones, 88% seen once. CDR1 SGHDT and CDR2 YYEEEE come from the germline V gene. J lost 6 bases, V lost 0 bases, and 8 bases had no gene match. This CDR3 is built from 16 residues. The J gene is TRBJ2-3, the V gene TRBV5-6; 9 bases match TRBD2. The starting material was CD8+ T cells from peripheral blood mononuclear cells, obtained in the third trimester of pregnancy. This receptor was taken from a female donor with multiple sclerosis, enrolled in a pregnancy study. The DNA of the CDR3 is TGTGCCAGCAGCTTGGCCGAGCGGGGGGCCCTGGATACGCAGTATTTT. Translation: CASSLAERGALDTQYF.